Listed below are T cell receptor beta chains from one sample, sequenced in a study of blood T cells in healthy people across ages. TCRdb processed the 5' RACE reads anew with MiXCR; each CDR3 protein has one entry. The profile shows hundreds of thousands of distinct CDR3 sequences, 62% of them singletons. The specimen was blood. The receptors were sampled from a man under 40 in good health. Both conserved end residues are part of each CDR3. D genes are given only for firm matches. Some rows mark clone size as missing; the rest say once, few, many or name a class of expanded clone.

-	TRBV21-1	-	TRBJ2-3	TGTGCCAGCAGCAAACGGGACATTCCACCGCAGTATTTT	CASSKRDIPPQYF
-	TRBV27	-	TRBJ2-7	TGTGCCAGCAGTGTAAGCGGGACAACCTACGAGCAGTACTTC	CASSVSGTTYEQYF
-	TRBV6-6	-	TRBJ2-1	TGTGCCAGCAGTTACTCGAAAGGGGACGCCTTTATCGATGAGCAGTTCTTC	CASSYSKGDAFIDEQFF
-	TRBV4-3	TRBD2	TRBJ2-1	TGCGCCAGCAGCCAAGGAGCTGGCGGGGGTAACAATGAGCGGTTCTTC	CASSQGAGGGNNERFF
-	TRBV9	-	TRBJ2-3	TGTGCCAGCAGCGGGAGAACGGGCGTCGGGACTTCCTCGACAGATACGCAGTATTTT	CASSGRTGVGTSSTDTQYF
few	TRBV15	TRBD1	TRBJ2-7	TGTGCCACCAGCAGAGATGTTCCCGGACAGGGACTGACCTACGAGCAGTACTTC	CATSRDVPGQGLTYEQYF
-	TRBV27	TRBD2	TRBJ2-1	TGTGCCAGCAGTCGTACTAGCGGGGGGGGTTTGGGTGAGCAGTTCTTC	CASSRTSGGGLGEQFF
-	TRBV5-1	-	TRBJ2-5	TGCGCCAGCAGCTCCGGGGGCTACAAAGAGACCCAGTACTTC	CASSSGGYKETQYF
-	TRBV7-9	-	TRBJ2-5	TGTGCCAGCAGCTTGCGCAATGCGGGGGAGACCCAGTACTTC	CASSLRNAGETQYF
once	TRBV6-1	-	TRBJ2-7	TGTGCCAGCACTCTTACCTACGAGCAGTACTTC	CASTLTYEQYF
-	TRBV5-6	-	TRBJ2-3	TGTGCCAGCAGCTCCCCACTTGGGGGACCGAGCACAGATACGCAGTATTTT	CASSSPLGGPSTDTQYF
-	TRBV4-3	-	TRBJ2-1	TGCGCCAGCAGCCAAGACCTATTTAGGGATGAGCAGTTCTTC	CASSQDLFRDEQFF
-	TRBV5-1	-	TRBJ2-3	TGCGCCGGCAGCCCACGGGTTAGCGACACGGAGACGCAGTATTTT	CAGSPRVSDTETQYF
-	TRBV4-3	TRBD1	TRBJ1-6	TGCGCCAGCAGCCAAGGCCTGGGGACAGAGAATAATTCACCCCTCCACTTT	CASSQGLGTENNSPLHF
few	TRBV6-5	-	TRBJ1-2	TGTGCCAGCAGTTTACAGCTTACCTCTAACTATGGCTACACCTTC	CASSLQLTSNYGYTF
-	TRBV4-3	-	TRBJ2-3	TGCGCCAGCAGCCAACCTCCGGGACCGCAAAACACAGATACGCAGTATTTT	CASSQPPGPQNTDTQYF
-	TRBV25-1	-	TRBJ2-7	TGTGCCAGCAGTAAGACAGTGAGCTCCTACGAGCAGTACTTC	CASSKTVSSYEQYF
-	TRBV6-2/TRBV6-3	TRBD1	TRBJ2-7	TGTGCCAGCAGGGGGACAGGGACCCCCTACGAGCAGTACTTC	CASRGTGTPYEQYF
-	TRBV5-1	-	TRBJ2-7	TGCGCCAGCAGCTTGGAGGAAACCTACGAGCAGTACTTC	CASSLEETYEQYF
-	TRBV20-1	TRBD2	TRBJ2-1	TGCAGTGCTAGACCCCCAGGGACTAGCGGGGGTTTGGGGGAGCAGTTCTTC	CSARPPGTSGGLGEQFF
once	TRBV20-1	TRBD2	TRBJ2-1	TGCAGTGCTACTTTTGGGACTAGCGGGGGGGGACTGAATGAGCAGTTCTTC	CSATFGTSGGGLNEQFF
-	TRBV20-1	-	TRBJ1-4	TGCAGTGCTTCAGATGGAGGGGAAAAACTGTTTTTT	CSASDGGEKLFF
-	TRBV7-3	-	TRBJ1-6	TGTGCCAGCAGCTTAACGCGTGGGAAACCCCTCCACTTT	CASSLTRGKPLHF
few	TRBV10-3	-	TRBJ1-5	TGTGCCATCAGTGATGGGGCATTGGGCAATCAGCCCCAGCATTTT	CAISDGALGNQPQHF
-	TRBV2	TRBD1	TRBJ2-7	TGTGCCAGCATATCAGACAGGGGAGCCCCGTATTTC	CASISDRGAPYF
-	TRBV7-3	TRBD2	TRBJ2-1	TGTGCCAGCAGCTCGGGACTAGCGGCTCCTAATGAGCAGTTCTTC	CASSSGLAAPNEQFF
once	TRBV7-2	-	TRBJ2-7	TGTGCCAGCAGCTTAGGGGCAGAGTCCTACGAGCAGTACTTC	CASSLGAESYEQYF
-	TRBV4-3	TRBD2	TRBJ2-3	TGCGCCAGCAGCCGGTACGGACTAGCTGGAGATACGCAGTATTTT	CASSRYGLAGDTQYF
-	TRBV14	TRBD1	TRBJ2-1	TGTGCCAGCAGCCAACCGGGGACAGGGGGCGGGAATGAGCAGTTCTTC	CASSQPGTGGGNEQFF
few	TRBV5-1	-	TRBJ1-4	TGCGCCAGCAGCCCACGGTCGAGGCCTAATGAAAAACTGTTTTTT	CASSPRSRPNEKLFF
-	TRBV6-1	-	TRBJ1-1	TGTGCCAGCAGTAATCCGGGACGGAACACTGAAGCTTTCTTT	CASSNPGRNTEAFF
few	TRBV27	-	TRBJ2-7	TGTGCCAGCAGTTTTCCCGGGACCCTCGAGCAGTACTTC	CASSFPGTLEQYF
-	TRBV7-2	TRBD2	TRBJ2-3	TGTGCCAGCAACGGGGGGGCGCTCGGCACAGATACGCAGTATTTT	CASNGGALGTDTQYF
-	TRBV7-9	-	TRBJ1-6	TGTGCCAGCAGCTTAGAAGGGGAGCGTTCACCCCTCCACTTT	CASSLEGERSPLHF
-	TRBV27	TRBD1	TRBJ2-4	TGTGCCAGCAGTTCACCCACTCGACAGGGCCAGGGCAAAAACATTCAGTACTTC	CASSSPTRQGQGKNIQYF
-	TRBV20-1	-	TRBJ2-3	TGCAGTGCCGTCCCGGGGCGAGGTACAGATACGCAGTATTTT	CSAVPGRGTDTQYF
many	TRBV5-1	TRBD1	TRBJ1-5	TGCGCCAGCAGCTTGGGACAGGGAGGATCGGATCAGCCCCAGCATTTT	CASSLGQGGSDQPQHF
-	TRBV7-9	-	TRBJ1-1	TGTGCCAGCAGCTTAACCCCCGCTGAAGCTTTCTTT	CASSLTPAEAFF
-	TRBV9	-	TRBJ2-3	TGTGCCAGCAGCCCAAGGGGCGGGGGCACAGATACGCAGTATTTT	CASSPRGGGTDTQYF
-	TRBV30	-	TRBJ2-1	TGTGCCTGGACTCTGGACGGGGGTCATGAGCAGTTCTTC	CAWTLDGGHEQFF
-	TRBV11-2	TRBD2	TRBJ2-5	TGTGCCAGCAGCTTAGATTGGAAGCGGGGGGGCCTAAGGCAGTACTTC	CASSLDWKRGGLRQYF
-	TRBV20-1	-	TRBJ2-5	TGCAGTGCTAGTGTCGCCGGCTTAGGGCCCCAGTACTTC	CSASVAGLGPQYF
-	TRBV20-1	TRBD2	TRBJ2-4	TGCAGTGCTAGAGGAGGAGCGGGGGACAAAAACATTCAGTACTTC	CSARGGAGDKNIQYF